This record covers a single T cell receptor (beta chain). The antigen remains unidentified. These data come from a study of cytomegalovirus exposure and HLA in healthy donors. Study as a whole: A later analysis reported the roughly 120 validation repertoires used the same platform as the approximately 660 first-cohort repertoires. Study-level results: The study labeled more than 150 TCR beta chains cytomegalovirus-associated.

Germline V gene data show CDR1 as SEHNR and CDR2 as FQNEAQ (reference sequence). V shed 1 base and J shed 9 bases, with 7 bases lying between them. The CDR3 consists of 12 residues. Generated by immunoSEQ multiplex PCR, the TCRdb table keeps only in-frame clones and is missing some. Here the sample spans some 59,000 clones, roughly nine tenths being singletons. The rearrangement uses TRBV7-9 and TRBJ1-5; D is ambiguous. The sequence was collected from a woman between 18 and 29 years old in good health and CMV-seronegative. Material for sequencing was PBMCs. In DNA, the CDR3 is TGTGCCAGCAGCTTAGGGATAGCGCCCCAGCATTTT. Its protein is CASSLGIAPQHF.